Following are 24 T cell receptor beta chains from one sample sequenced in a study of blood T cell repertoires in COVID-19. The method was immunoSEQ multiplex PCR; TCRdb's version includes in-frame clones alone and lacks a portion of them. The table lists about 440,000 clones, roughly 91% of them singletons. Sequencing used peripheral blood. All receptors derive from a woman between 25 and 40 years old with acute or convalescent COVID-19.

The J gene is TRBJ2-1, the V gene TRBV7-9; 9 bases are shared with TRBD2. Per the germline V gene, CDR1 is SEHNR and CDR2 is FQNEAQ (reference sequence). This CDR3 has 16 residues. The V gene end was trimmed by 5 bases and the J gene end by 4 bases; junction bases not matched to a gene: 9. The CDR3 region is CASSPGSGGLYNEQFF. The CDR3 bases are TGTGCCAGCAGCCCCGGCAGCGGGGGGCTATACAATGAGCAGTTCTTC.

The chain combines TRBV7-9 with TRBJ2-1; D not resolved. V dropped 3 bases and J dropped 11 bases, with 8 bases sitting between them. Germline V gene lookup returns CDR1 SEHNR and CDR2 FQNEAQ (reference sequence). The CDR3 has 11 amino acids. CDR3 sequence (DNA): TGTGCCAGCAGCTTTGGTCCTAAGCAGTTCTTC. Translation gives CASSFGPKQFF.

The J gene is TRBJ2-7, the V gene TRBV28, with TRBD1 matching over 9 bases. V shed 7 bases, J shed 1 base, and the junction held 8 bases outside the gene matches. CDR1 and CDR2 (germline): MDHEN, SYDVKM. The CDR3 covers 15 residues. CDR3 bases: TGTGCCAGCACCATGGGACAGGGTGGATCCTACGAGCAGTACTTC. Its protein is CASTMGQGGSYEQYF.

The rearrangement links TRBV13 to TRBJ2-5; 7 bases fit TRBD1. CDR3 length: 14 amino acids. With V trimmed by 5 bases and J by 4 bases, 7 bases remained unmatched. Germline V gene data show CDR1 as PRHDT and CDR2 as FYEKMQ (reference sequence). The CDR3 spells CASSKRTGVETQYF. CDR3 DNA: TGTGCCAGCAGCAAAAGAACAGGGGTAGAGACCCAGTACTTC.

The chain has TRBV10-2 and TRBJ1-2, with 7 bases lining up with TRBD1. Germline-derived CDR1 and CDR2 are WSHSY and SAAADI. The CDR3 consists of 19 residues. The V and J ends lost 2 bases and 0 bases, in that order; junction bases with no gene match: 15. Here the CDR3 DNA reads TGCGCCAGCAGTGAGAGGTGGGGGACAGTAGACAACCCTAACTATGGCTACACCTTC. This encodes CASSERWGTVDNPNYGYTF.

This chain joins TRBV6-6 and TRBJ1-1, with 10 bases that match TRBD1. The V segment lost 5 bases and the J segment 4 bases; nucleotides outside the gene matches: 10. Germline CDR1 reads MNHNY; CDR2 reads SVGAGI (reference sequence). This CDR3 region has 16 residues. CDR3 protein: CASSARDRGPGTEAFF. Here the CDR3 DNA reads TGTGCCAGCAGTGCCCGGGACAGGGGACCGGGCACTGAAGCTTTCTTT.

The rearrangement joins TRBV4-2 to TRBJ2-1, with D possibly matching TRBD1 (5 bases). Trimming left V 5 bases short and J 4 bases short, with 9 bases between. The length of the CDR3 is 13 residues. CDR1 is LGHNA, CDR2 YNFKEQ, per germline. In nucleotides, the CDR3 is TGTGCCAGCAGCTTTCGACAGTACAATGAGCAGTTCTTC. This sequence encodes CASSFRQYNEQFF.

The V call is TRBV27, the J call TRBJ1-6; TRBD1 matches 9 bases. This CDR3 is 15 amino acids long. CDR1 is MNHEY, CDR2 SMNVEV, per germline (reference sequence). The trim removed 6 bases at V and 7 bases at J, leaving 7 bases unmatched. The CDR3 loop is CASRRTGDMNSPLHF. As DNA, the CDR3 is TGTGCCAGCAGAAGGACAGGGGATATGAATTCACCCCTCCACTTT.

This clone was seen only a few times. Other DNA sequences in the same sample also yield this CDR3. This sequence joins TRBV7-3 and TRBJ1-1, with D perhaps TRBD1 (6 bases). Germline CDR1 and CDR2: SGHTA and FQGTGA. This CDR3 contains 14 residues. With 0 bases removed from V and 1 base from J, the gap between germline ends came to 6 bases. The CDR3 nucleotides read TGTGCCAGCAGCTTAACAGGGGGGAACACTGAAGCTTTCTTT. It translates to CASSLTGGNTEAFF.

The CDR3 region is CASSQETGGTEAFF. CDR3 bases: TGTGCCAGCTCACAAGAAACAGGGGGCACTGAAGCTTTCTTT. The V call is TRBV18, the J call TRBJ1-1; 8 bases map to TRBD1. CDR3 length: 14 residues. Germline V gene lookup returns CDR1 KGHSH and CDR2 LQKENI. Germline trimming cut 4 bases from V and 4 bases from J; bases unmatched to any gene: 5.

This chain links TRBV6-2 or TRBV6-3 with TRBJ2-1; 8 bases are a match to TRBD2. The V gene end was trimmed by 5 bases and the J gene end by 2 bases; junction bases not matched to a gene: 8. Germline V gives CDR1 MNHEY, CDR2 SVGEGT. This CDR3 spans 16 amino acids. The CDR3 sequence is CASSQIGGATYNEQFF. CDR3 nucleotide sequence: TGTGCCAGCAGTCAGATCGGGGGGGCCACCTACAATGAGCAGTTCTTC.

The V and J genes are TRBV24-1 and TRBJ1-2; maybe TRBD1 (6 bases). Trimming took off 1 base at V and 7 bases at J, with 9 bases between the two ends. This CDR3 comprises 13 residues. CDR1 and CDR2 (germline): KGHDR, SFDVKD. In nucleotides, the CDR3 is TGTGCCACCAGTGATTTTACAGGGTCTGGCTACACCTTC. Its protein is CATSDFTGSGYTF.

The chain combines TRBV5-5 with TRBJ2-2; 8 bases are a match to TRBD1. The germline V gene has CDR1 SGHKS and CDR2 YYEKEE (reference sequence). This CDR3 has 16 residues. With 0 bases clipped from V and 8 bases from J, the junction kept 9 bases outside the gene matches. The CDR3, as DNA: TGTGCCAGCAGCTTGGTGACAGGGGTAGTGTCTGGGGAGCTGTTTTTT. Amino acids: CASSLVTGVVSGELFF. Filled out from reference TRBV5-5 and TRBJ2-2, the complete variable domain reads DAGVTQSPTHLIKTRGQQVTLRCSPISGHKSVSWYQQVLGQGPQFIFQYYEKEERGRGNFPDRFSARQFPNYSSELNVNALLLGDSALYLCASSLVTGVVSGELFFGEGSRLTVL.

The chain uses TRBV12-3 or TRBV12-4 and TRBJ2-3; TRBD2 matches 7 bases. V shed 11 bases, J shed 2 bases, and the junction held 7 bases outside the gene matches. The CDR3 has 13 amino acids. The DNA of the CDR3 is TGTGCCCAGCGGGACGGATCCACAGATACGCAGTATTTT. It codes for CAQRDGSTDTQYF.

The chain couples TRBV5-1 to TRBJ1-1; TRBD1 agrees at 7 bases. V was pared by 4 bases and J by 1 base, with 4 bases of the junction left unmatched. Germline V CDR1 and CDR2: SGHRS, YFSETQ. The CDR3 extends over 14 amino acids. The CDR3 reads CASSETGRNTEAFF. CDR3 DNA: TGCGCCAGCAGCGAGACAGGGAGGAACACTGAAGCTTTCTTT.

This chain joins TRBV29-1 and TRBJ1-1, with TRBD1 matching 9 bases. Germline CDR1 reads SQVTM; CDR2 reads ANQGSEA. This CDR3 is built from 13 residues. Trimming took 3 bases from V and 5 from J; bases not matched to a gene: 4. The chain's CDR3 is CSVEGTGSTEAFF. CDR3 bases: TGCAGCGTTGAGGGGACAGGGTCGACTGAAGCTTTCTTT.

The V call is TRBV4-1, the J call TRBJ1-2; tentatively, D is TRBD1 (6 bases). This CDR3 comprises 15 residues. CDR1 is MGHRA, CDR2 YSYEKL, per germline. V lost 4 bases, J lost 4 bases, and 16 bases lay in between. This chain's CDR3 is CASSPRDTPTYGYTF. CDR3 bases: TGCGCCAGCAGCCCCCGGGACACACCAACCTATGGCTACACCTTC.

CDR3 sequence reads: CASSRSGSGANVLTF. The CDR3 DNA reads as TGTGCCAGCAGCCGTAGCGGATCTGGGGCCAACGTCCTGACTTTC. The chain recombines TRBV7-3 with TRBJ2-6, with D perhaps TRBD2 (6 bases). CDR3 size: 15 residues. Germline V gene sequence: CDR1 SGHTA, CDR2 FQGTGA. Trimming stripped 5 bases from V and 1 base from J, with 9 bases between.

The chain is built from TRBV29-1 and TRBJ2-1; 16 bases match TRBD2. The CDR3 runs to 17 residues. With V trimmed by 3 bases and J by 3 bases, 5 bases remained unmatched. CDR1 SQVTM and CDR2 ANQGSEA come from the germline V gene. The DNA of the CDR3 is TGCAGCGTTGACGGGACTAGCGGGGGGGCTTTCTACAATGAGCAGTTCTTC. It is translated as CSVDGTSGGAFYNEQFF.

The rearrangement joins TRBV14 to TRBJ1-4; D perhaps matches TRBD1 (6 bases). The germline V and J ends were trimmed by 4 bases and 4 bases, with 10 bases remaining between them. This CDR3 comprises 14 residues. From germline, CDR1 is SGHDN and CDR2 FVKESK. The CDR3, as DNA: TGTGCCAGCAGCCTAACAGGGATTAATGAAAAACTGTTTTTT. Translating gives CASSLTGINEKLFF.

This chain joins TRBV18 and TRBJ2-7; 10 bases are shared with TRBD1. V shed 3 bases, J shed 1 base, and the junction held 3 bases outside the gene matches. In germline, CDR1 is KGHSH, CDR2 LQKENI. The CDR3 is 15 amino acids. The DNA of the CDR3 is TGTGCCAGCTCACCCGGGACAGGGGATTCCTACGAGCAGTACTTC. It codes for CASSPGTGDSYEQYF.

The chain couples TRBV5-1 to TRBJ2-3; possibly TRBD1 for D (6 bases). The CDR3 spans 14 residues. Trimming stripped 5 bases from V and 1 base from J, with 11 bases between. Germline V lookup: CDR1 SGHRS, CDR2 YFSETQ. The CDR3 DNA sequence: TGCGCCAGCAGTATCAGACAGGGCACAGATACGCAGTATTTT. Protein sequence: CASSIRQGTDTQYF. The full variable domain, completed using reference TRBV5-1 and TRBJ2-3, is KAGVTQTPRYLIKTRGQQVTLSCSPISGHRSVSWYQQTPGQGLQFLFEYFSETQRNKGNFPGRFSGRQFSNSRSEMNVSTLELGDSALYLCASSIRQGTDTQYFGPGTRLTVL.

The chain uses TRBV6-5 and TRBJ1-1; 7 nucleotides agree with TRBD1. CDR3 size: 13 residues. Germline lookup yields CDR1 MNHEY and CDR2 SVGAGI. The ends lost 5 bases at V and 4 bases at J; junction bases unmatched: 4. CDR3 DNA: TGTGCCAGCAGTAAGGGGGCAGGCACTGAAGCTTTCTTT. Its protein is CASSKGAGTEAFF.

V is TRBV21-1 and J is TRBJ2-7; TRBD1, the table's D call, lacks a check against the DNA. TRBV21-1 is tagged as a pseudogene. CDR3 length: 14 residues. CDR3 region: CASSNAGGQYEQYF. CDR3 coding DNA: TGTGCCAGCAGCAACGCAGGGGGCCAGTACGAGCAGTACTTC.